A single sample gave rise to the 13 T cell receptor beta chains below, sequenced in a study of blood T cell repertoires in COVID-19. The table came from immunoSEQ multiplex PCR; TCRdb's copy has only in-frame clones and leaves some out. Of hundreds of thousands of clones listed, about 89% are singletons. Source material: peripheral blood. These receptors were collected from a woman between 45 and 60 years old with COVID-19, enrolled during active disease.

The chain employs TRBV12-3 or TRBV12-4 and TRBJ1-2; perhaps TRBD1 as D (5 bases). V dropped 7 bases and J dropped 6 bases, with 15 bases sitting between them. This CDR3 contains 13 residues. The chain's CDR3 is CASTIWGVDGYTF. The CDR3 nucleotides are TGTGCCAGCACGATCTGGGGCGTTGATGGCTACACCTTC.

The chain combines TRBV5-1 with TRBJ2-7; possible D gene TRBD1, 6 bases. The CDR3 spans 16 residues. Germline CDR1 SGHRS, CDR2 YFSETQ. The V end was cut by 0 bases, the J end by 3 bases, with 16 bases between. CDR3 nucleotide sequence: TGCGCCAGCAGCTTGGGCCCAGGGGATGTGGGCTACGAGCAGTACTTC. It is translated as CASSLGPGDVGYEQYF.

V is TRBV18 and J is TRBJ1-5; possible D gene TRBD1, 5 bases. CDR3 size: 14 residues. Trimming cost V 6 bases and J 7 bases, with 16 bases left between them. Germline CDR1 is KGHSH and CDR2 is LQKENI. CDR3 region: CASSPVQGRQPQHF. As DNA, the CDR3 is TGTGCCAGCTCCCCCGTTCAGGGTCGGCAGCCCCAGCATTTT.

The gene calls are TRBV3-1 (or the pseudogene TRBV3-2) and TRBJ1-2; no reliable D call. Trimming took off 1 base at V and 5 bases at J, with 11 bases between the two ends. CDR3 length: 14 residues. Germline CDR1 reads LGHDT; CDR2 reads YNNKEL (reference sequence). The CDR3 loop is CASSQAESLYGYTF. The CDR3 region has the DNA TGTGCCAGCAGCCAAGCTGAGAGCCTATATGGCTACACCTTC.

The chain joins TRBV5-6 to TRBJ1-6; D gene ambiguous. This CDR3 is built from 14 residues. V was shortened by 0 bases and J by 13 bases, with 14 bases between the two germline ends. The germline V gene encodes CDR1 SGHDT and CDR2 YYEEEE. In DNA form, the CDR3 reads TGTGCCAGCAGCTTGGGGTCGGGAATTGGGCCCCTCCACTTT. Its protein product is CASSLGSGIGPLHF.

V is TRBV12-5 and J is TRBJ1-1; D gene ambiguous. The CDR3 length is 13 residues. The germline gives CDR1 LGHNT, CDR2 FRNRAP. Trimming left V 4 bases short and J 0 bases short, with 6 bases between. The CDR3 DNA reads TGTGCTAGTGGTTCCATCATGAACACTGAAGCTTTCTTT. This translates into CASGSIMNTEAFF.

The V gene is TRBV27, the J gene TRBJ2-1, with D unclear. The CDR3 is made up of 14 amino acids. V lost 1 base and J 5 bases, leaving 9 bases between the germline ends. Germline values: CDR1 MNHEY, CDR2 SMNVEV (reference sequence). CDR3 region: CASSLWASNNEQFF. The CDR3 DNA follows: TGTGCCAGCAGTTTATGGGCTTCCAACAATGAGCAGTTCTTC.

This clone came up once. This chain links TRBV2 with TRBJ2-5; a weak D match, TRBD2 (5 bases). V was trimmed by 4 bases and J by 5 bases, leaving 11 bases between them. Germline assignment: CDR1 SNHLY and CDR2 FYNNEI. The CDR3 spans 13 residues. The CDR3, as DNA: TGTGCCAGCAGTGGGACTCCCCCGGAGACCCAGTACTTC. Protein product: CASSGTPPETQYF.

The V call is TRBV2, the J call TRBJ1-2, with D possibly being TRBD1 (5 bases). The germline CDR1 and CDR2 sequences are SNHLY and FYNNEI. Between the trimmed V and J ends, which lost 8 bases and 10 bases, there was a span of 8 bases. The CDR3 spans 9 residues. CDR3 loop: CASGADYTF. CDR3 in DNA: TGTGCCAGCGGGGCGGACTACACCTTC.

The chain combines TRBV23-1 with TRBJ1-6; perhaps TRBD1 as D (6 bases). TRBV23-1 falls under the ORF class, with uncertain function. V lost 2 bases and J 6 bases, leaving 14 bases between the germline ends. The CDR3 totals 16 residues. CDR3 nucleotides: TGCGCCAGCAGTCAACCAACACGACAGGTTAATTCACCCCTCCACTTT. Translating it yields CASSQPTRQVNSPLHF.

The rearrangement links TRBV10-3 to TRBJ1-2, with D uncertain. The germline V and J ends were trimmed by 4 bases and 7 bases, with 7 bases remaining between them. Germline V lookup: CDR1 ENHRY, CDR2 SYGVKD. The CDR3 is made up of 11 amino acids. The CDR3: CAISAAFGYTF. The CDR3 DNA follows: TGTGCCATCAGTGCAGCGTTTGGCTACACCTTC.

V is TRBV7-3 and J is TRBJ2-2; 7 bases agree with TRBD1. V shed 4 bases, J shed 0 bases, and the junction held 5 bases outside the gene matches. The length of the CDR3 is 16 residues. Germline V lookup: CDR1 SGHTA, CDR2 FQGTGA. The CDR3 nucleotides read TGTGCCAGCAGCTCAGGGACAGCCGCGAACACCGGGGAGCTGTTTTTT. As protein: CASSSGTAANTGELFF.

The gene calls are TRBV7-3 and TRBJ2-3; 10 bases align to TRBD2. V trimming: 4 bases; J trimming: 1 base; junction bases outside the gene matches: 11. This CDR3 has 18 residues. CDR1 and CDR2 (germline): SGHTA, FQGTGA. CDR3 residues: CASSSGARTSGGTDTQYF. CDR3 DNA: TGTGCCAGCAGCTCCGGGGCGCGAACTAGCGGGGGCACAGATACGCAGTATTTT.